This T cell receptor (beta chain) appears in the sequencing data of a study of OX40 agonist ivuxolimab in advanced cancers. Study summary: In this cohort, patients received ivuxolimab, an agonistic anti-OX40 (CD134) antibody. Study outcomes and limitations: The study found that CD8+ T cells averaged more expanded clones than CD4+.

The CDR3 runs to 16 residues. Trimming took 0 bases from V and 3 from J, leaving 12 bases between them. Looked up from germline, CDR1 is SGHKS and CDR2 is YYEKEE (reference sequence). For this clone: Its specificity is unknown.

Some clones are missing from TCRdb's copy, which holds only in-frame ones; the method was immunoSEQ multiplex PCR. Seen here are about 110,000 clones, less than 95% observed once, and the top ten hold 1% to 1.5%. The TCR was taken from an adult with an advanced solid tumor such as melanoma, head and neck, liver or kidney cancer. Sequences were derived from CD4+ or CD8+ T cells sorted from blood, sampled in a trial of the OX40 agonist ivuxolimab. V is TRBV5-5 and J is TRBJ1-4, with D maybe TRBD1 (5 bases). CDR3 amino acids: CASSLAAGLSNEKLFF. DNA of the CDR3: TGTGCCAGCAGCTTGGCGGCGGGGCTATCTAATGAAAAACTGTTTTTT.